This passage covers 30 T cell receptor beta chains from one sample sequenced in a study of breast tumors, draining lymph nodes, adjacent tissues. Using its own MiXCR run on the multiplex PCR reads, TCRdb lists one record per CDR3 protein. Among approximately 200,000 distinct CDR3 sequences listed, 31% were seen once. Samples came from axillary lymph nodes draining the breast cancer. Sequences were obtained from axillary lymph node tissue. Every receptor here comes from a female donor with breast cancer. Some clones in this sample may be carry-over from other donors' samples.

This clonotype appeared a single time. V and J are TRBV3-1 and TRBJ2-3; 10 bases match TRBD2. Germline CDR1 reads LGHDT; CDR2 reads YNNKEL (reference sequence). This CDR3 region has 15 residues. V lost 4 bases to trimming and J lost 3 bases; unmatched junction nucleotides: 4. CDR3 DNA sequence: TGTGCCAGCAGCCGTAGCGGGGGGTGGACAGATACGCAGTATTTT. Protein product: CASSRSGGWTDTQYF.

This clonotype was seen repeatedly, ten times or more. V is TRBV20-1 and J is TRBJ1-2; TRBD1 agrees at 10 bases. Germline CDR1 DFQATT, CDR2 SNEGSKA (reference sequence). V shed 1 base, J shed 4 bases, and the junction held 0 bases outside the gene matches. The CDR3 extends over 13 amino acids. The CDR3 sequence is CSARGDRGYGYTF. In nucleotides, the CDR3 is TGCAGTGCTAGAGGGGACAGGGGCTATGGCTACACCTTC.

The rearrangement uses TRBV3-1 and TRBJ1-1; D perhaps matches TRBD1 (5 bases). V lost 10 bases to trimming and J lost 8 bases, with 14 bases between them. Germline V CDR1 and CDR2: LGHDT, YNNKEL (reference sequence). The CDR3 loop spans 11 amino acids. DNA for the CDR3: TGTGCCACCTCAGGGCCTGTCGAAGCTTTCTTT. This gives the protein CATSGPVEAFF.

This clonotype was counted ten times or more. In DNA form, the CDR3 reads TGTGCCAGCAGTGATTGGGGGGCATCCTACAATGAGCAGTTCTTC. This sequence encodes CASSDWGASYNEQFF. The V call is TRBV2, the J call TRBJ2-1; D is perhaps TRBD1 or TRBD2 (6 bases each). Germline CDR1 is SNHLY and CDR2 is FYNNEI. The CDR3 length is 15 residues. V dropped 3 bases and J dropped 1 base, with 10 bases sitting between them.

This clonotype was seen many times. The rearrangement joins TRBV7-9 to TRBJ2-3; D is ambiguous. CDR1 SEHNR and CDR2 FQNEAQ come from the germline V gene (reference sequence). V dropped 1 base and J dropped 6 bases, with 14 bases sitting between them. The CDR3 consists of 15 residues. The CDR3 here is CASSLDLGRHDTQYF. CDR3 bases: TGTGCCAGCAGCTTAGATCTGGGCAGGCATGATACGCAGTATTTT.

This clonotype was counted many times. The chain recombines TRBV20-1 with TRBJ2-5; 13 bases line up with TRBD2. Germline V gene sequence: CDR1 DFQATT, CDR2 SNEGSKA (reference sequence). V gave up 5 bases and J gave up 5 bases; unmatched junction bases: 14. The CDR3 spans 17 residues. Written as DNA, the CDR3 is TGCAGTGCTCCCCGACTAGCGGGGGGTTCATTTGACGAGACCCAGTACTTC. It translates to CSAPRLAGGSFDETQYF.

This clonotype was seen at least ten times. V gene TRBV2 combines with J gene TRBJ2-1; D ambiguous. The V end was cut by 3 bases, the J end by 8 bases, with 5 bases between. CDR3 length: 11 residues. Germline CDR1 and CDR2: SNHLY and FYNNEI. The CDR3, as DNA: TGTGCCAGCAGTGAGGGATATGAGCAGTTCTTC. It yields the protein CASSEGYEQFF.

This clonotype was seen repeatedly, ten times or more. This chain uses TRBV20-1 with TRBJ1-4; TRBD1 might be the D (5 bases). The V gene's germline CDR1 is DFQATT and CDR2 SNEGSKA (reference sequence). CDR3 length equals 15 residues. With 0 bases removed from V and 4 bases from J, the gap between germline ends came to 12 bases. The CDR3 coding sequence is TGCAGTGCTAGAGACCTGACAGCTAGTAATGAAAAACTGTTTTTT. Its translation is CSARDLTASNEKLFF.

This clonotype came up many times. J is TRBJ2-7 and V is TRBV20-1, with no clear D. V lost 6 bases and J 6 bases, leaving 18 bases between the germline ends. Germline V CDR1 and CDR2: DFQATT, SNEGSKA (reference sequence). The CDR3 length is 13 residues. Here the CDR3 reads CSAKVRTALEQYF. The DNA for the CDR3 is TGCAGTGCCAAAGTCCGGACCGCCCTCGAGCAGTACTTC.

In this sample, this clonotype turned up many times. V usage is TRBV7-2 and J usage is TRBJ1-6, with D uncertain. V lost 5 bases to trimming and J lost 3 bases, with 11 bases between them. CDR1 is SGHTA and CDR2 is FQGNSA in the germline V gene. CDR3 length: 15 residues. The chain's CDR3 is CASSPAGSYNSPLHF. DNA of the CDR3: TGTGCCAGCAGCCCGGCAGGAAGCTATAATTCACCCCTCCACTTT.

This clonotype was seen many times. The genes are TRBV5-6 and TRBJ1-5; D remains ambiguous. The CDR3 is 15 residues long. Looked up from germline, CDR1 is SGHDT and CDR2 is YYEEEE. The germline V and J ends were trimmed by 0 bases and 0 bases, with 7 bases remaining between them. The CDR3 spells CASSLGGYSNQPQHF. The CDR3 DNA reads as TGTGCCAGCAGCTTGGGCGGTTATAGCAATCAGCCCCAGCATTTT.

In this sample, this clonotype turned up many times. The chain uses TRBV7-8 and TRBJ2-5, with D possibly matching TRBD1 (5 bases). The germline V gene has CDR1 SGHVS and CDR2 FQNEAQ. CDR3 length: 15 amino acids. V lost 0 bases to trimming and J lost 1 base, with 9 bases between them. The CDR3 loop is CASSLAGHVQETQYF. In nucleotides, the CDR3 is TGTGCCAGCAGCTTAGCTGGACATGTCCAAGAGACCCAGTACTTC.

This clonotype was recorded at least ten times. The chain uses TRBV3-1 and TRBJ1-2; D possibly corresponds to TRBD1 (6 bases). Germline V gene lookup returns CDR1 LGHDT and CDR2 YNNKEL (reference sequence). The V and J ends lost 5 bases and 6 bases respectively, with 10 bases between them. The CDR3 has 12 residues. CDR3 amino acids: CASSRGGDGYTF. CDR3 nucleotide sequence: TGTGCCAGCAGCAGAGGGGGGGATGGCTACACCTTC.

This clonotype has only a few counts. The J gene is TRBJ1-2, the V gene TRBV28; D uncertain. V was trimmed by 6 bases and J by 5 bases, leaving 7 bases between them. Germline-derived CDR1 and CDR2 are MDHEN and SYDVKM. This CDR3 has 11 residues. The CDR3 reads CASSHRYGYTF. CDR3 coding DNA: TGTGCCAGCAGCCATAGATATGGCTACACCTTC.

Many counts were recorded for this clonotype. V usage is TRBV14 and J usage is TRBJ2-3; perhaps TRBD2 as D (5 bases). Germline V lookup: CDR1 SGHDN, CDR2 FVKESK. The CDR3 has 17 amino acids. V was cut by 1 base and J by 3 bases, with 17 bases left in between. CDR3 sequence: CASSQGLIIAGTDTQYF. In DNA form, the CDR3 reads TGTGCCAGCAGCCAAGGCCTCATAATCGCGGGTACAGATACGCAGTATTTT.

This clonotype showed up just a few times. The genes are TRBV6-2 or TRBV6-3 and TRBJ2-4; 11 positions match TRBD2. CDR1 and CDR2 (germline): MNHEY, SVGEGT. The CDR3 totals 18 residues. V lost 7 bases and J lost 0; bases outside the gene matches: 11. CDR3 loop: CASTKRGLAASAKNIQYF. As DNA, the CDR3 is TGTGCCAGCACCAAGAGGGGACTAGCGGCCTCAGCCAAAAACATTCAGTACTTC.

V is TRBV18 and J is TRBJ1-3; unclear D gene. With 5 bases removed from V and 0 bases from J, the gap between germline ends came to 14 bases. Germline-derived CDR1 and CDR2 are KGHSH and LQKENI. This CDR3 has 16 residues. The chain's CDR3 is CASSVRGGYSGNTIYF. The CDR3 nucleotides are TGTGCCAGCTCAGTGAGAGGAGGATACTCTGGAAACACCATATATTTT.

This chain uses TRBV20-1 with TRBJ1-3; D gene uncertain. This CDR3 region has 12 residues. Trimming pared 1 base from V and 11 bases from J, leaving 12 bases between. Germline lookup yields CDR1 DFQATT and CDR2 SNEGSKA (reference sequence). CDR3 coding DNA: TGCAGTGCTAGAGTCCCCGGAAAACCCATATATTTT. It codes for CSARVPGKPIYF.

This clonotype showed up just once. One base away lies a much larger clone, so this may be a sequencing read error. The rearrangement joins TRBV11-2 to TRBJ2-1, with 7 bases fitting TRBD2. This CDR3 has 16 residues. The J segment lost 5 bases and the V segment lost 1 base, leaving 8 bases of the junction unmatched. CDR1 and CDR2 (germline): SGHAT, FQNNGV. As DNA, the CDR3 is TGTGCCAGCAGCTTAGGGGGGAGTGCGGGGGACAATGAGCAGTTCTTC. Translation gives CASSLGGSAGDNEQFF.

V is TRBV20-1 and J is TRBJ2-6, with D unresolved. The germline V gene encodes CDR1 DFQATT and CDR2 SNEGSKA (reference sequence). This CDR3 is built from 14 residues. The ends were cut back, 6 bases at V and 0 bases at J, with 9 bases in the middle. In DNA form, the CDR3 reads TGCAGTGCCCCCGCCCACTCTGGGGCCAACGTCCTGACTTTC. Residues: CSAPAHSGANVLTF.

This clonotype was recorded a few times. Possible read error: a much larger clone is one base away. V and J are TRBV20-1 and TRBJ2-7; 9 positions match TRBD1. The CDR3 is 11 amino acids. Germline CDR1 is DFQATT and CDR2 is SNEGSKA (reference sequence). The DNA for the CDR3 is TGCAGTGCCACAGGGGGCCAGGAGCAGTCCTTC. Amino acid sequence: CSATGGQEQSF.

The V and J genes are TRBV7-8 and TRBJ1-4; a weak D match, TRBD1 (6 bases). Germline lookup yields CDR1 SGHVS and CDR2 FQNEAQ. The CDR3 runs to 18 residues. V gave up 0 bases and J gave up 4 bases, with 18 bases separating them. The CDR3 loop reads CASSLALRRGGINEKLFF. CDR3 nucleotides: TGTGCCAGCAGCTTAGCTTTGCGCAGGGGAGGAATTAATGAAAAACTGTTTTTT. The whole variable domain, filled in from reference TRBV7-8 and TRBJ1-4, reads GAGVSQSPRYKVAKRGQDVALRCDPISGHVSLFWYQQALGQGPEFLTYFQNEAQLDKSGLPSDRFFAERPEGSVSTLKIQRTQQEDSAVYLCASSLALRRGGINEKLFFGSGTQLSVL.

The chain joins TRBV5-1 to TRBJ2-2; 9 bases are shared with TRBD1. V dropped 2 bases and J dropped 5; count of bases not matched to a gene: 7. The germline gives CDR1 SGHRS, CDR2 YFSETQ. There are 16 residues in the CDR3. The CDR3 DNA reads TGCGCCAGCAGCTTATCTGGGACAGGGAGGACCGGGGAGCTGTTTTTT. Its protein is CASSLSGTGRTGELFF.

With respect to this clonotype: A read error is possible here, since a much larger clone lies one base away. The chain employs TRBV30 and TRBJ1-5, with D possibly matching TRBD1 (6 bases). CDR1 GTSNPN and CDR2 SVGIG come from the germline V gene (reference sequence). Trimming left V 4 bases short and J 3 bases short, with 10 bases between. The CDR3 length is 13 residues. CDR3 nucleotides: TGTGCCTGGAACCGGGACAACAATCAGCCCCAGCATTTT. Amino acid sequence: CAWNRDNNQPQHF.

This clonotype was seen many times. The CDR3 coding sequence is TGTGCCAGCAGAGTTAAGGGGATGGGACAGGGTGACTACGAGCAGTACTTC. This translates into CASRVKGMGQGDYEQYF. The chain has TRBV6-6 and TRBJ2-7; 9 positions match TRBD1. The CDR3 contains 17 residues. CDR1 and CDR2 (germline): MNHNY, SVGAGI (reference sequence). V gave up 6 bases and J gave up 3 bases; unmatched junction bases: 15.

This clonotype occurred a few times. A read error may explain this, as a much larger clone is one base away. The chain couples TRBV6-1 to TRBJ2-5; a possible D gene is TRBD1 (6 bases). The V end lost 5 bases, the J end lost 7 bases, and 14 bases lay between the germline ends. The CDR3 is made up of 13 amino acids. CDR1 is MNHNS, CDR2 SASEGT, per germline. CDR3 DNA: TGTGCCAGCAGTCCTCAGGGGTCGGGGACCCAGTACTTC. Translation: CASSPQGSGTQYF.

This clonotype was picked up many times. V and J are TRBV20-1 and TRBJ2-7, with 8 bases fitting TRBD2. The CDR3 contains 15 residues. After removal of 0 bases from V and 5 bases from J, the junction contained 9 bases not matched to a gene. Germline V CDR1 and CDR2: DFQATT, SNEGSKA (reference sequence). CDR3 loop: CSARDLRREDDEQYF. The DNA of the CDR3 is TGCAGTGCTAGAGATCTCCGGCGGGAGGATGACGAGCAGTACTTC.

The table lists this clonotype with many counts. The CDR3 DNA reads TGCAGTGCCGCGGATCGCGGGAGAGATACGCAGTATTTT. Protein product: CSAADRGRDTQYF. This chain links TRBV20-1 with TRBJ2-3; 7 bases fit TRBD2. V lost 6 bases to trimming and J lost 5 bases; unmatched junction nucleotides: 8. This CDR3 spans 13 amino acids. Per the germline V gene, CDR1 is DFQATT and CDR2 is SNEGSKA (reference sequence).

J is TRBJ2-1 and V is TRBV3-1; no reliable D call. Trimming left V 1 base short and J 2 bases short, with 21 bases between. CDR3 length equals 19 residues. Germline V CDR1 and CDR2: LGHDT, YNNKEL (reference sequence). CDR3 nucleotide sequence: TGTGCCAGCAGCCAAGGCTGGGCCCTACTGGGCCACCCCTACAATGAGCAGTTCTTC. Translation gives CASSQGWALLGHPYNEQFF.

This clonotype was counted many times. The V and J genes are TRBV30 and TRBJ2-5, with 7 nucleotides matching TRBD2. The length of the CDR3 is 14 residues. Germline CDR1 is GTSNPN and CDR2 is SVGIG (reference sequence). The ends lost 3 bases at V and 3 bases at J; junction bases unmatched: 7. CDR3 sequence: CAWRGSGNEETQYF. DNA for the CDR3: TGTGCCTGGAGGGGGAGCGGGAACGAAGAGACCCAGTACTTC.